This TCR beta chain appears in the sequencing data of a study of Tregs in tolerant kidney transplant recipients. Trimming stripped 7 bases from V and 1 base from J, with 10 bases between. This CDR3 has 13 amino acids. Germline CDR1 LNHDA, CDR2 SQIVND (reference sequence). Mixed chimerism was transient after nonmyeloablative marrow transplants from related graft donors. Clones were sequenced by immunoSEQ multiplex PCR, and TCRdb holds only the in-frame ones, with some missing. The sample records approximately 60,000 clones, 87% being singletons. The chain carries TRBV19 and TRBJ1-1; D unresolved. Sequencing used CD4+ T cells from blood (PBMCs), obtained 6 months after the transplant. The clonotype was recovered from a human patient who received a combined kidney and bone marrow transplant. The T cells may partly be graft donor cells. The CDR3 loop is CASIQASNTEAFF. As DNA, the CDR3 is TGTGCCAGTATTCAGGCGTCGAACACTGAAGCTTTCTTT.